Below are 14 T cell receptor beta chains sequenced from a single sample in a study of response to subunit inactivated influenza vaccine. A single record per CDR3 protein comes from TCRdb applying MiXCR to the RT-PCR reads. This sample yields around 760,000 distinct CDR3 sequences, of which about 14% are seen a single time; around 6.5% belongs to the top ten. Sequencing was performed on PBMCs from blood, taken 14 to 15 days before vaccination. Receptors originate from a man aged 50-60 years who received an inactivated influenza vaccine.

This chain joins TRBV4-3 and TRBJ2-2; D is possibly TRBD2 (6 bases). From germline, CDR1 is LGHNA and CDR2 YSLEER. V lost 0 bases to trimming and J lost 3 bases, with 17 bases between them. CDR3 length equals 18 residues. CDR3 sequence (DNA): TGCGCCAGCAGCCAAGATTTCGGCGGGGTGGGTCACACCGGGGAGCTGTTTTTT. Its protein product is CASSQDFGGVGHTGELFF.

This clonotype was counted a few times. V usage is TRBV10-1 and J usage is TRBJ2-1; 12 bases match TRBD2. The V gene end was trimmed by 6 bases and the J gene end by 7 bases; junction bases not matched to a gene: 7. Germline CDR1 is WNHNN and CDR2 is SYGVQD (reference sequence). CDR3 length: 15 amino acids. CDR3 protein: CASSNRTSGMNEQFF. The CDR3 DNA sequence: TGCGCCAGCAGCAACCGGACTAGCGGGATGAATGAGCAGTTCTTC.

This clonotype showed up many times. The chain combines TRBV7-2 with TRBJ2-7, with unresolved D. V was pared by 6 bases and J by 0 bases, with 6 bases between. The CDR3 is 12 residues long. Germline values: CDR1 SGHTA, CDR2 FQGNSA. The CDR3 here is CASSRVSYEQYF. CDR3 nucleotide sequence: TGTGCCAGCAGTAGGGTCTCCTACGAGCAGTACTTC.

This clonotype turned up a few times. This chain uses TRBV6-5 with TRBJ2-1; 7 nucleotides line up with TRBD1. The J segment lost 4 bases and the V segment lost 3 bases, leaving 9 bases of the junction unmatched. Germline values: CDR1 MNHEY, CDR2 SVGAGI. This CDR3 is 16 amino acids long. The CDR3 loop reads CASSYRSGQRYNEQFF. CDR3 bases: TGTGCCAGCAGTTATCGTTCGGGACAGAGATACAATGAGCAGTTCTTC.

There are a few counts of this clonotype. The V and J genes are TRBV20-1 and TRBJ2-3; weak D call: TRBD2 (6 bases). V lost 3 bases and J lost 0, with 16 bases in between. The CDR3 covers 16 residues. Germline loops: CDR1 DFQATT, CDR2 SNEGSKA (reference sequence). CDR3 region: CSARVPGLLSTDTQYF. The CDR3 nucleotides read TGCAGTGCTAGGGTTCCGGGACTCCTAAGCACAGATACGCAGTATTTT.

The V call is TRBV29-1, the J call TRBJ2-1, with D perhaps TRBD1 (5 bases). The V end lost 5 bases, the J end lost 3 bases, and 8 bases lay between the germline ends. The CDR3 covers 12 residues. The V gene's germline CDR1 is SQVTM and CDR2 ANQGSEA. The CDR3 spells CSVRQFYNEQFF. CDR3 coding DNA: TGCAGCGTTCGACAGTTCTACAATGAGCAGTTCTTC.

The chain employs TRBV20-1 and TRBJ2-7; D call uncertain. V gave up 3 bases and J gave up 2 bases, with 17 bases separating them. Germline V gene sequence: CDR1 DFQATT, CDR2 SNEGSKA (reference sequence). The CDR3 runs 15 residues. The DNA for the CDR3 is TGCAGTGCTAGCTATTCGGGCTCAGGTGCCTACGAGCAGTACTTC. Its protein product is CSASYSGSGAYEQYF.

The chain links TRBV29-1 to TRBJ1-1; maybe TRBD1 (6 bases). The CDR3 has 14 residues. From germline, CDR1 is SQVTM and CDR2 ANQGSEA. V was clipped by 1 base and J by 5 bases, with 14 bases between them. This CDR3 reads CSVEGRGQGTEAFF. CDR3 nucleotides: TGCAGCGTTGAAGGAAGGGGCCAGGGGACTGAAGCTTTCTTT.

This clonotype came up many times. The chain links TRBV4-2 to TRBJ1-2, with 8 bases that match TRBD1. The CDR3 consists of 15 residues. Trimming at V came to 3 bases and at J to 1 base, leaving 4 bases not matched to a gene. Germline CDR1 reads LGHNA; CDR2 reads YNFKEQ. CDR3 sequence reads: CASSQGQALNYGYTF. In DNA form, the CDR3 reads TGTGCCAGCAGCCAGGGACAGGCGCTTAACTATGGCTACACCTTC.

This clonotype was recorded at least ten times. The rearrangement links TRBV10-3 to TRBJ2-5, with D perhaps TRBD1 or TRBD2 (5 bases each). Trimming left V 10 bases short and J 5 bases short, with 17 bases between. Per the germline V gene, CDR1 is ENHRY and CDR2 is SYGVKD. The CDR3 spans 13 residues. The CDR3 nucleotides are TGTGCCACCAGAAGTGTTGGGACGGAGACCCAGTACTTC. Translated, it gives CATRSVGTETQYF.

The chain links TRBV12-3 or TRBV12-4 to TRBJ2-2; 8 positions match TRBD2. Trimming at V came to 1 base and at J to 0 bases, leaving 4 bases not matched to a gene. This CDR3 has 17 amino acids. The CDR3 DNA is TGTGCCAGCAGTTTAGTTAGCGGGGATTCGAACACCGGGGAGCTGTTTTTT. Its translation: CASSLVSGDSNTGELFF.

The chain uses TRBV5-1 and TRBJ2-5; D is possibly TRBD2 (5 bases). Germline CDR1 and CDR2: SGHRS and YFSETQ. Trimming removed 3 bases from V and 5 bases from J, with 17 bases in between. The CDR3 is made up of 15 amino acids. The chain's CDR3 is CASSSLASPGETQYF. The CDR3 nucleotides read TGCGCCAGCAGCTCCCTAGCCAGTCCCGGGGAGACCCAGTACTTC.

The sample holds a few counts of this clonotype. J is TRBJ2-1 and V is TRBV5-1, with D perhaps TRBD2 (6 bases). Germline V gives CDR1 SGHRS, CDR2 YFSETQ. Trimming took off 3 bases at V and 10 bases at J, with 11 bases between the two ends. The CDR3 extends over 12 amino acids. For the CDR3, the DNA is TGCGCCAGCAGCTGGCCCGGGAGCGAGCAGTTCTTC. It is translated as CASSWPGSEQFF.

This clonotype was observed a few times. The chain couples TRBV18 to TRBJ2-2, with D possibly being TRBD2 (9 bases). This CDR3 is 19 amino acids long. Trimming pared 1 base from V and 7 bases from J, leaving 25 bases between. CDR1 KGHSH and CDR2 LQKENI come from the germline V gene. The CDR3 protein is CASSPRHSGSHRGSGELFF. The CDR3, as DNA: TGTGCCAGCTCACCACGACATAGCGGGAGCCACAGGGGGAGCGGGGAGCTGTTTTTT.